The 14 T cell receptor beta chains presented below share a single source sample, sequenced in a study of vaccination and CD4 T cells after COVID-19. TCRdb used MiXCR to reprocess the PCR reads, holding one entry per CDR3 protein. The data hold roughly 18,000 distinct CDR3 sequences, with 62% observed a single time. Source: CD4+ T cells from blood, taken before SARS-CoV-2 vaccination. The receptors were gathered from a human donor who had recovered from COVID-19.

The V and J genes are TRBV4-3 and TRBJ2-5; TRBD2 agrees at 7 bases. CDR1 is LGHNA, CDR2 YSLEER, per germline. The length of the CDR3 is 14 residues. The V gene end was trimmed by 1 base and the J gene end by 4 bases; junction bases not matched to a gene: 3. This CDR3 reads CASSQAGGGETQYF. CDR3 DNA sequence: TGCGCCAGCAGCCAAGCGGGAGGTGGAGAGACCCAGTACTTC.

The J gene is TRBJ2-3, the V gene TRBV5-1, with 9 nucleotides matching TRBD2. Germline V gene data show CDR1 as SGHRS and CDR2 as YFSETQ. Losses at the gene ends were 5 bases for V and 1 base for J; bases not matched to a gene: 5. The CDR3 runs 15 residues. In nucleotides, the CDR3 is TGCGCCAGCAGTATTGGACTAGCGCGCACAGATACGCAGTATTTT. Encoded protein: CASSIGLARTDTQYF.

V and J are TRBV7-3 and TRBJ1-1, with D perhaps TRBD1 (5 bases). Deletions cut 5 bases from V and 5 bases from J, with 15 bases between. The CDR3 runs 14 residues. Germline assignment: CDR1 SGHTA and CDR2 FQGTGA. The CDR3 reads CASSTTGGETEAFF. The CDR3, as DNA: TGTGCCAGCAGCACCACCGGGGGTGAGACTGAAGCTTTCTTT.

This chain joins TRBV20-1 and TRBJ2-3; 9 bases line up with TRBD2. This CDR3 comprises 15 residues. V lost 2 bases and J lost 0; bases outside the gene matches: 3. Germline CDR1 is DFQATT and CDR2 is SNEGSKA (reference sequence). The CDR3 reads CSARRLAGSTDTQYF. The CDR3 DNA reads as TGCAGTGCTAGAAGGCTAGCGGGAAGCACAGATACGCAGTATTTT.

This chain connects TRBV7-9 to TRBJ1-3; D is unresolved. Germline loops: CDR1 SEHNR, CDR2 FQNEAQ (reference sequence). Trimming took off 5 bases at V and 5 bases at J, with 7 bases between the two ends. There are 12 residues in the CDR3. The DNA for the CDR3 is TGTGCCAGCAGCGAAAATAGAAACACCATATATTTT. This translates into CASSENRNTIYF.

This clonotype appeared a few times. The chain recombines TRBV30 with TRBJ1-6; D remains unclear. The V gene lost 0 bases and the J gene lost 10 bases, with 7 bases spanning the gap. CDR1 is GTSNPN, CDR2 SVGIG, per germline (reference sequence). There are 12 residues in the CDR3. The CDR3 sequence is CAWSVGNSPLHF. The CDR3 region has the DNA TGTGCCTGGAGTGTAGGGAACTCACCCCTCCACTTT.

This chain connects TRBV6-1 to TRBJ2-5; 8 bases match TRBD2. After removal of 11 bases from V and 5 bases from J, the junction contained 16 bases not matched to a gene. This CDR3 region has 15 residues. Germline V gene sequence: CDR1 MNHNS, CDR2 SASEGT. Here the CDR3 DNA reads TGTGCCGCTAAACCAATCCGGGGGGGAGGGGAGACCCAGTACTTC. This encodes CAAKPIRGGGETQYF.

A few counts support this clonotype. The J gene is TRBJ1-6, the V gene TRBV2, with TRBD1 matching 9 bases. This CDR3 comprises 15 residues. Germline values: CDR1 SNHLY, CDR2 FYNNEI. With 0 bases clipped from V and 9 bases from J, the junction kept 3 bases outside the gene matches. The CDR3 loop is CASSEAGQGLSPLHF. CDR3 nucleotides: TGTGCCAGCAGTGAAGCGGGACAGGGTCTTTCACCCCTCCACTTT.

A single count supports this clonotype. V gene TRBV14 combines with J gene TRBJ1-5; D unresolved. Germline V gene sequence: CDR1 SGHDN, CDR2 FVKESK. The ends were cut back, 0 bases at V and 6 bases at J, with 0 bases in the middle. This CDR3 has 11 residues. CDR3 DNA: TGTGCCAGCAGCCAAGATCAGCCCCAGCATTTT. It yields the protein CASSQDQPQHF. Based on the CDR3 plus reference TRBV14 and TRBJ1-5, the full variable domain is EAGVTQFPSHSVIEKGQTVTLRCDPISGHDNLYWYRRVMGKEIKFLLHFVKESKQDESGMPNNRFLAERTGGTYSTLKVQPAELEDSGVYFCASSQDQPQHFGDGTRLSIL.

The V call is TRBV10-1, the J call TRBJ2-2; D unresolved. CDR1 WNHNN and CDR2 SYGVQD come from the germline V gene (reference sequence). Trimming removed 0 bases at V and 2 bases at J, with 10 bases between. This CDR3 is built from 16 residues. This CDR3 reads CASSESSFVNTGELFF. Written as DNA, the CDR3 is TGCGCCAGCAGTGAGTCGAGCTTCGTAAACACCGGGGAGCTGTTTTTT.

This clonotype appeared a few times. V gene TRBV10-3 combines with J gene TRBJ1-2, with a weak D call TRBD1 (5 bases). The CDR3 length is 15 residues. Germline V gene lookup returns CDR1 ENHRY and CDR2 SYGVKD. Between the trimmed V and J ends, which lost 3 bases and 8 bases, there was a span of 19 bases. The CDR3 sequence is CAISDSGKGTSGYTF. The CDR3 coding sequence is TGTGCCATCAGTGATTCAGGGAAAGGAACTAGCGGCTACACCTTC.

The chain links TRBV27 to TRBJ2-1, with 13 bases lining up with TRBD2. The CDR3 has 17 residues. Germline lookup yields CDR1 MNHEY and CDR2 SMNVEV (reference sequence). J lost 12 bases, V lost 6 bases, and 17 bases had no gene match. The CDR3 reads CASSERTSGRFGPPQFF. Here the CDR3 DNA reads TGTGCCAGCAGCGAAAGGACTAGCGGGAGATTCGGGCCGCCGCAGTTCTTC.

This clonotype has a single count. This chain uses TRBV28 with TRBJ1-1; weak D call: TRBD1 (5 bases). The CDR3 sequence is 15 residues long. The ends were cut back, 8 bases at V and 9 bases at J, with 25 bases in the middle. CDR1 and CDR2 (germline): MDHEN, SYDVKM. CDR3 loop: CASDLSFGAGSKAFF. The CDR3 nucleotides read TGTGCCAGCGATTTATCCTTCGGGGCTGGTTCGAAAGCTTTCTTT.

The chain employs TRBV20-1 and TRBJ2-1; 9 bases line up with TRBD2. Germline trimming cut 3 bases from V and 3 bases from J; bases unmatched to any gene: 6. The CDR3 sequence is 15 residues long. CDR1 is DFQATT, CDR2 SNEGSKA, per germline (reference sequence). The CDR3 coding sequence is TGCAGTGCTAGTTTGACTAGCGGATTCTACAATGAGCAGTTCTTC. Translation gives CSASLTSGFYNEQFF.